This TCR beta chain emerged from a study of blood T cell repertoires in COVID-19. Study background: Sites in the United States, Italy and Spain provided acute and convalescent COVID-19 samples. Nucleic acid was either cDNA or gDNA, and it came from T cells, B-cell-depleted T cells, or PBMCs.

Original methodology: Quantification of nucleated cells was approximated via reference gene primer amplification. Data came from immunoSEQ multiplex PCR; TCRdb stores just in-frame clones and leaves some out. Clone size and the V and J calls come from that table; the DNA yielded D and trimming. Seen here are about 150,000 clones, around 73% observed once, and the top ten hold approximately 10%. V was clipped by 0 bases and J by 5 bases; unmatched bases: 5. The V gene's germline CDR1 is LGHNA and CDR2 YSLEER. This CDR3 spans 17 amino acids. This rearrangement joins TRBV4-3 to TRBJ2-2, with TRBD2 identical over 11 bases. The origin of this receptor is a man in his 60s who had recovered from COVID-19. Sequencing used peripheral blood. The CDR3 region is CASSQDWLAGGTGELFF. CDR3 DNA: TGCGCCAGCAGCCAAGATTGGCTAGCGGGGGGAACCGGGGAGCTGTTTTTT.